This paragraph covers one TCR beta chain sequence. Germline-derived CDR1 and CDR2 are SEHNR and FQNEAQ (reference sequence). The V end was cut by 2 bases, the J end by 0 bases, with 13 bases between. The CDR3 covers 16 residues. This record belongs to a study of T cells of healthy individuals. TCRdb analysed the 5' RACE reads with MiXCR anew, one entry per CDR3 protein. The sample consists of about 100,000 distinct CDR3 sequences, roughly 15% of them appearing once. The chain links TRBV7-9 to TRBJ1-1; D is unresolved. The source is a human donor in good health. Here the CDR3 reads CASSLWTPRVNTEAFF. DNA for the CDR3: TGTGCCAGCAGCTTATGGACTCCCCGTGTGAACACTGAAGCTTTCTTT.